These 19 T cell receptor beta chains share one sample of origin, sequenced in a study of technical replicates of blood from four donors. Clones were read by immunoSEQ multiplex PCR, and TCRdb kept only the in-frame ones, dropping some. The sample has 85,000 to 100,000 clones, approximately 96% seen once. The sequencing sample was made of T cells isolated from PBMCs. The receptor set was obtained from a human donor in good health.

The chain couples TRBV6-1 to TRBJ1-6, with no clear D. CDR3 length: 13 amino acids. The germline V gene has CDR1 MNHNS and CDR2 SASEGT. V shed 6 bases and J shed 11 bases, with 14 bases lying between them. The CDR3 region is CASRSRGLTPLHF. The CDR3 DNA is TGTGCCAGCAGGAGTCGGGGTTTGACACCCCTCCACTTT.

The chain combines TRBV4-1 with TRBJ2-3; D is undetermined. Germline loops: CDR1 MGHRA, CDR2 YSYEKL. The V and J ends lost 4 bases and 0 bases respectively, with 5 bases between them. The CDR3 contains 13 residues. The CDR3 region is CASSPQSTDTQYF. The CDR3 nucleotides read TGCGCCAGCAGCCCCCAAAGCACAGATACGCAGTATTTT.

V is TRBV2 and J is TRBJ2-3; weak D call: TRBD1 (6 bases). Germline CDR1 and CDR2: SNHLY and FYNNEI. Trimming removed 4 bases at V and 6 bases at J, with 8 bases between. The CDR3 contains 12 residues. The CDR3 DNA sequence: TGTGCCAGCAGTGCAGGGGCCGATACGCAGTATTTT. This sequence encodes CASSAGADTQYF.

The chain carries TRBV6-5 and TRBJ2-7; no firm D call. This CDR3 is 14 amino acids long. V was trimmed by 5 bases and J by 2 bases, leaving 13 bases between them. CDR1 MNHEY and CDR2 SVGAGI come from the germline V gene. The chain's CDR3 is CASSLRVPPYEQYF. The CDR3 bases are TGTGCCAGCAGTCTCCGGGTCCCTCCCTACGAGCAGTACTTC.

The chain couples TRBV5-6 to TRBJ2-5, with D maybe TRBD2 (6 bases). The V gene's germline CDR1 is SGHDT and CDR2 YYEEEE. Trimming took off 0 bases at V and 5 bases at J, with 11 bases between the two ends. There are 14 residues in the CDR3. The CDR3 region is CASSLVRTTETQYF. CDR3 nucleotides: TGTGCCAGCAGCTTGGTTCGGACTACCGAGACCCAGTACTTC.

This chain links TRBV6-1 with TRBJ1-4; possibly TRBD1 for D (6 bases). Germline lookup yields CDR1 MNHNS and CDR2 SASEGT. V was cut by 1 base and J by 4 bases, with 7 bases left in between. The CDR3 totals 14 residues. The CDR3 loop is CASSEDRVNEKLFF. The CDR3 bases are TGTGCCAGCAGTGAAGACAGGGTTAATGAAAAACTGTTTTTT.

The chain joins TRBV5-1 to TRBJ1-1, with D perhaps matching TRBD1 (5 bases). This CDR3 has 15 residues. V was shortened by 4 bases and J by 5 bases, with 18 bases between the two germline ends. Per the germline V gene, CDR1 is SGHRS and CDR2 is YFSETQ. The CDR3 loop reads CASSQNTGVGTEAFF. For the CDR3, the DNA is TGCGCCAGCAGCCAGAATACAGGAGTGGGGACTGAAGCTTTCTTT. The variable domain in full, with the rest retrieved from reference TRBV5-1 and TRBJ1-1, is KAGVTQTPRYLIKTRGQQVTLSCSPISGHRSVSWYQQTPGQGLQFLFEYFSETQRNKGNFPGRFSGRQFSNSRSEMNVSTLELGDSALYLCASSQNTGVGTEAFFGQGTRLTVV.

The chain couples TRBV19 to TRBJ1-6; a possible D gene is TRBD1 (5 bases). This CDR3 is 16 amino acids long. Germline V gene lookup returns CDR1 LNHDA and CDR2 SQIVND (reference sequence). V gave up 3 bases and J gave up 10 bases, with 19 bases separating them. The CDR3 sequence: CASSMGRGVSLSPLHF. The CDR3 nucleotides read TGTGCCAGTAGTATGGGGAGGGGCGTCTCCTTATCACCCCTCCACTTT.

The chain couples TRBV6-1 to TRBJ2-1; 7 bases align to TRBD1. The CDR3 covers 15 residues. V lost 1 base, J lost 5 bases, and 5 bases stayed unmatched. Germline assignment: CDR1 MNHNS and CDR2 SASEGT. CDR3 DNA: TGTGCCAGCAGTGAAGGCAATACAGGGGACAATGAGCAGTTCTTC. Its protein product is CASSEGNTGDNEQFF.

This rearrangement joins TRBV7-6 to TRBJ2-6; 9 nucleotides agree with TRBD1. The germline V gene encodes CDR1 SGHVS and CDR2 FNYEAQ. With 4 bases clipped from V and 1 base from J, the junction kept 8 bases outside the gene matches. CDR3 length equals 18 residues. The CDR3 nucleotides read TGTGCCAGCAGCTCGTCACCGGGACAGGGTTCTGGGGCCAACGTCCTGACTTTC. Amino acids: CASSSSPGQGSGANVLTF.

This rearrangement joins TRBV6-1 to TRBJ1-2; D perhaps matches TRBD1 (5 bases). V dropped 4 bases and J dropped 8 bases, with 11 bases sitting between them. Germline-derived CDR1 and CDR2 are MNHNS and SASEGT. There are 12 residues in the CDR3. CDR3 nucleotide sequence: TGTGCCAGCAGTGCCCACCAGGGCGGCTACACCTTC. Protein sequence: CASSAHQGGYTF.

The genes are TRBV5-1 and TRBJ2-7; tentative D call: TRBD2 (6 bases). The CDR3 spans 15 residues. Germline CDR1 SGHRS, CDR2 YFSETQ. Deletions cut 5 bases from V and 4 bases from J, with 19 bases between. CDR3 residues: CASSSRRDRLYEQYF. DNA for the CDR3: TGCGCCAGCAGTTCCCGGCGGGACCGATTATACGAGCAGTACTTC.

The chain uses TRBV5-1 and TRBJ2-1; possibly TRBD2 for D (6 bases). The CDR3 is made up of 15 amino acids. Between the trimmed V and J ends, which lost 5 bases and 0 bases, there was a span of 12 bases. CDR1 is SGHRS, CDR2 YFSETQ, per germline. The CDR3 DNA reads as TGCGCCAGCAGACTCGGGGGTGGCTCCTACAATGAGCAGTTCTTC. Translating gives CASRLGGGSYNEQFF.

CDR3: CASGGKGSNYGYTF. CDR3 DNA: TGTGCCAGCGGGGGGAAGGGGTCTAACTATGGCTACACCTTC. This chain joins TRBV9 and TRBJ1-2, with D perhaps TRBD1 (5 bases). V shed 7 bases and J shed 0 bases, with 13 bases lying between them. CDR1 and CDR2 from the germline V gene are SGDLS and YYNGEE. This CDR3 comprises 14 residues.

V is TRBV7-9 and J is TRBJ1-5; 8 bases are shared with TRBD1. This CDR3 is built from 14 residues. Germline values: CDR1 SEHNR, CDR2 FQNEAQ (reference sequence). The V and J ends lost 5 bases and 9 bases, in that order; junction bases with no gene match: 9. The CDR3 DNA reads as TGTGCCAGCAGCCCGGGGGACAGGTCGCGGCCCCAGCATTTT. Protein sequence: CASSPGDRSRPQHF. Filled out from reference TRBV7-9 and TRBJ1-5, the complete variable domain reads DTGVSQNPRHKITKRGQNVTFRCDPISEHNRLYWYRQTLGQGPEFLTYFQNEAQLEKSRLLSDRFSAERPKGSFSTLEIQRTEQGDSAMYLCASSPGDRSRPQHFGDGTRLSIL.

J is TRBJ2-5 and V is TRBV29-1, with TRBD2 matching over 11 bases. Germline loops: CDR1 SQVTM, CDR2 ANQGSEA. This CDR3 has 14 residues. V lost 4 bases to trimming and J lost 5 bases; unmatched junction nucleotides: 6. The CDR3 loop reads CSVVGTSGRETQYF. The CDR3 region has the DNA TGCAGCGTTGTTGGGACTAGCGGACGGGAGACCCAGTACTTC.

The gene calls are TRBV28 and TRBJ2-7; 7 bases fit TRBD1. CDR1 MDHEN and CDR2 SYDVKM come from the germline V gene. This CDR3 comprises 15 residues. V lost 7 bases to trimming and J lost 5 bases; unmatched junction nucleotides: 14. CDR3 sequence reads: CASKEGTALEDEQYF. CDR3 nucleotide sequence: TGTGCCAGCAAGGAAGGGACAGCCTTAGAGGACGAGCAGTACTTC.

This chain uses TRBV13 with TRBJ2-1, with a tentative D call TRBD1 (5 bases). Per germline, CDR1 PRHDT and CDR2 FYEKMQ (reference sequence). Between the trimmed V and J ends, which lost 5 bases and 5 bases, there was a span of 10 bases. The CDR3 length is 13 residues. The CDR3 loop is CASSPRQNNEQFF. The CDR3 DNA follows: TGTGCCAGCAGCCCTCGACAGAACAATGAGCAGTTCTTC.

The chain uses TRBV2 and TRBJ2-1; 9 nucleotides agree with TRBD2. This CDR3 contains 14 residues. CDR1 is SNHLY, CDR2 FYNNEI, per germline. V was clipped by 7 bases and J by 9 bases; unmatched bases: 10. CDR3 bases: TGTGCCAGCATGGTGGCGGGGGGGCCGAGTGAGCAGTTCTTC. This sequence encodes CASMVAGGPSEQFF.